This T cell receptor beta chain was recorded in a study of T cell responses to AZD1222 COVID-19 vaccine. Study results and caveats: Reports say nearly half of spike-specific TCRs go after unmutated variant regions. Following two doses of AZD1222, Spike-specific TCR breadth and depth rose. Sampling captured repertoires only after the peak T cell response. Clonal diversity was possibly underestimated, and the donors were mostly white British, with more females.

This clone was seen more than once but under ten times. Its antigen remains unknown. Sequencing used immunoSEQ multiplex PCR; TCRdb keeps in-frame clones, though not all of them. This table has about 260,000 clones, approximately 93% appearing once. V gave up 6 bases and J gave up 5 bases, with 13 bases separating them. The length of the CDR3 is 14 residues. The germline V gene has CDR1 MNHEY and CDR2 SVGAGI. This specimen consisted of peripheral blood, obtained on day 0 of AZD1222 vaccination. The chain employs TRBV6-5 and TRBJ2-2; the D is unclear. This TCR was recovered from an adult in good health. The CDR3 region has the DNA TGTGCCAGCAGCCACGGAAGACTTACCGGGGAGCTGTTTTTT. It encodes CASSHGRLTGELFF.